This T cell receptor beta chain comes out of a study of blood T cells in healthy people across ages. Together with a sample-barcoded 5' primer, a J-beta primer mix was included in a second PCR lasting roughly 6 to 12 cycles. TCRdb recomputed calls from the 5' RACE reads with MiXCR, one row per CDR3 protein. The sample lists over 1,500,000 distinct CDR3 sequences; roughly 43% were seen once. The germline CDR1 and CDR2 sequences are MNHEY and SVGAGI. V shed 6 bases and J shed 5 bases, with 11 bases lying between them. The CDR3 loop spans 13 amino acids. This clonotype was observed a handful of times. The chain recombines TRBV6-5 with TRBJ2-4; D is perhaps TRBD1 (6 bases). This sequence was found in a human donor in good health. The sequenced sample was blood. CDR3 amino acids: CASRPGHQNIQYF. The CDR3 DNA is TGTGCCAGCAGACCGGGACACCAAAACATTCAGTACTTC.